There are many counts of the clone carrying this T cell receptor (beta chain). Its antigen is undetermined. These data are taken from a study of blood T cells in healthy people across ages. Study-level results: Reliance upon unsorted PBMCs precluded definitive naive versus antigen-experienced comparison.

There are 15 residues in the CDR3. V shed 4 bases, J shed 3 bases, and the junction held 7 bases outside the gene matches. Germline-derived CDR1 and CDR2 are SGHKS and YYEKEE (reference sequence). Then a second PCR, running about 6 to 12 cycles, was carried out with a sample-barcoded 5' primer and a J-beta primer mix. TCRdb analysed the 5' RACE reads with MiXCR anew, one entry per CDR3 protein. The data hold around 870,000 distinct CDR3 sequences, with 29% observed a single time. The sample comprised blood. The sequence derives from a woman older than 75 in good health. The chain recombines TRBV5-5 with TRBJ1-5; 7 nucleotides agree with TRBD1. The DNA for the CDR3 is TGTGCCAGCAGCCAAACAGGGGACCACAATCAGCCCCAGCATTTT. It specifies CASSQTGDHNQPQHF.